This T cell receptor beta chain was captured by sequencing in a study of OX40 agonist ivuxolimab in advanced cancers. At the level of the study: Enrolled patients in dose escalation had cancers that were hepatocellular carcinoma, melanoma, renal cell or head and neck cancer. Three partial responders included one hepatocellular carcinoma patient and two cutaneous melanoma patients.

Method: immunoSEQ multiplex PCR; TCRdb's copy keeps in-frame clones and lacks some. The sample yields tens of thousands of clones, 92% seen once. Sequences were derived from CD4+ or CD8+ T cells sorted from blood, sampled in a trial of the OX40 agonist ivuxolimab. This sequence originates from an adult with an advanced solid tumor such as melanoma, head and neck, liver or kidney cancer.

The chain's CDR3 is CASSEGGGSSGNTIYF. DNA of the CDR3: TGTGCCAGCAGTGAAGGGGGGGGGAGCTCTGGAAACACCATATATTTT. The rearrangement uses TRBV6-1 and TRBJ1-3; D perhaps matches TRBD1 (5 bases). This CDR3 spans 16 amino acids. Germline assignment: CDR1 MNHNS and CDR2 SASEGT. V gave up 1 base and J gave up 0 bases, with 10 bases separating them.